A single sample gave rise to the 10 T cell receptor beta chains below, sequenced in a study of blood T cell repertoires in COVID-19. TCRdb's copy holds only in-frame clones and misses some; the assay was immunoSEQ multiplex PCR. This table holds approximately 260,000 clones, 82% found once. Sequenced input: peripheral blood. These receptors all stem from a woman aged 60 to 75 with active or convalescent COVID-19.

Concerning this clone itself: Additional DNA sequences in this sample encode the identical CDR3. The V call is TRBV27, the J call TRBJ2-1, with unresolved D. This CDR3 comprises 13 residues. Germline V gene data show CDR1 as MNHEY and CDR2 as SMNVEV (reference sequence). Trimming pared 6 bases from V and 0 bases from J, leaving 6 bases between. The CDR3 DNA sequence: TGTGCCAGCAGCTTGAGCTCCTACAATGAGCAGTTCTTC. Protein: CASSLSSYNEQFF.

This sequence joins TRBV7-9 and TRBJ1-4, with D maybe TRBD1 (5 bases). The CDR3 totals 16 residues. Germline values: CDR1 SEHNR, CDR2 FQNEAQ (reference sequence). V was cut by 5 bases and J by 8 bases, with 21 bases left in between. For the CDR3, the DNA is TGTGCCAGCAGCCCGGGGGGTGGGCTAGACAACGAAAAACTGTTTTTT. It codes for CASSPGGGLDNEKLFF.

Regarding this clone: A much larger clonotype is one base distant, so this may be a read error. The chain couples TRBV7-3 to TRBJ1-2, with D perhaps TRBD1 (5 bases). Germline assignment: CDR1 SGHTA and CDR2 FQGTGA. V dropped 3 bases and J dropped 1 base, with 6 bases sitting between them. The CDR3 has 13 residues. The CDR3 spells CASSFDSNYGYTF. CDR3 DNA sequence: TGTGCCAGCAGCTTTGACAGTAACTATGGCTACACCTTC.

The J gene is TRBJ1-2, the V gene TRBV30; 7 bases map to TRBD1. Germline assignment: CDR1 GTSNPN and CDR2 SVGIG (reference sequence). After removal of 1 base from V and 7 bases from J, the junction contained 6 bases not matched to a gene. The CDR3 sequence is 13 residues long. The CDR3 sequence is CAWSAQTGVGYTF. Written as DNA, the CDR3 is TGTGCCTGGAGTGCCCAAACAGGGGTTGGCTACACCTTC.

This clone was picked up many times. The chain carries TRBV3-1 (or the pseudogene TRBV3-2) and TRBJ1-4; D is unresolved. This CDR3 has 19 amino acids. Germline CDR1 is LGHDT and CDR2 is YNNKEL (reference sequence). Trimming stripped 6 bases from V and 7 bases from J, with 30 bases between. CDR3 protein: CASSPNRGQVDSWGEKLFF. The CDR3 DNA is TGTGCCAGCAGTCCAAACCGAGGGCAGGTTGACTCCTGGGGTGAAAAACTGTTTTTT.

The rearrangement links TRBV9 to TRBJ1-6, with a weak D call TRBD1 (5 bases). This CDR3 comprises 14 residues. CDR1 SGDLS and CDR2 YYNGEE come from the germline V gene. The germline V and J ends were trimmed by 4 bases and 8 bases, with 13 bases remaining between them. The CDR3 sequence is CASSQGLIDSPLHF. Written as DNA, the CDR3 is TGTGCCAGCAGCCAGGGTTTGATCGATTCACCCCTCCACTTT.

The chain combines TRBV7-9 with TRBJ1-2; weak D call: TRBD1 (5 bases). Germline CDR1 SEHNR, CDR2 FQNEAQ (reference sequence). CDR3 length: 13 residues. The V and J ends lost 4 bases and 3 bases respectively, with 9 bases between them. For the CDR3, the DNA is TGTGCCAGCAGCTCGGACACTCACTATGGCTACACCTTC. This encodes CASSSDTHYGYTF.

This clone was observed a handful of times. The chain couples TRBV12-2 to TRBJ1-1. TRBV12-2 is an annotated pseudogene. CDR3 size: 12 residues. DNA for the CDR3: TGTGCAAGTCGTAAGAGGAACACTGAAGCTTTCTTT. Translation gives CASRKRNTEAFF.

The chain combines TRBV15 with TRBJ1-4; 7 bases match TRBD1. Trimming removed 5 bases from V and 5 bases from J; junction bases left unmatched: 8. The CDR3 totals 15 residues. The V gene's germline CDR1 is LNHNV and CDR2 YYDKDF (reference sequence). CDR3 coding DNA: TGTGCCACCAGCCCCGCCAGGGGGTCAAATGAAAAACTGTTTTTT. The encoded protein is CATSPARGSNEKLFF.

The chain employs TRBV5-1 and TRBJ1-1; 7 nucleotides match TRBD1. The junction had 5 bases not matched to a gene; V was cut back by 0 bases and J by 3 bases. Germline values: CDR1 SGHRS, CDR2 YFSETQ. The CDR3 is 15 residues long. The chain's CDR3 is CASSLGQGWDTEAFF. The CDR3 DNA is TGCGCCAGCAGCTTGGGACAGGGATGGGACACTGAAGCTTTCTTT.